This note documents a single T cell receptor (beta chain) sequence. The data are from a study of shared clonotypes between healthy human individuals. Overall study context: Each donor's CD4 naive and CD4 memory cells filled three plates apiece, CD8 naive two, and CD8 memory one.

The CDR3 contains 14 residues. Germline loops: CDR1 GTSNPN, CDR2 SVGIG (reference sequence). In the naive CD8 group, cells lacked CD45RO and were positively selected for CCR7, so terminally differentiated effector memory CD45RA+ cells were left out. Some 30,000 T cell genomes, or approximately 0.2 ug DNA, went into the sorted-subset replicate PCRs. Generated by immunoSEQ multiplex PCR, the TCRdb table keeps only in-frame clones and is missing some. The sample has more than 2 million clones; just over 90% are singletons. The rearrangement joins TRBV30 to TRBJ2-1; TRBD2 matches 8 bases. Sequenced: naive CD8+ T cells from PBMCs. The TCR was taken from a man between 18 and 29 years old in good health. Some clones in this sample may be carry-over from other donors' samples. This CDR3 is CAWSPGGTYNEQFF. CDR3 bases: TGTGCATGGTCACCGGGGGGGACCTACAATGAGCAGTTCTTC.